These 13 T cell receptor beta chains were all obtained from the same sample, sequenced in a study of cytomegalovirus exposure and HLA in healthy donors. PCR involved 60 Vbeta and 13 Jbeta primers. This table comes from immunoSEQ multiplex PCR, and its TCRdb copy is limited to in-frame clones, with some not included. The top ten clones hold about 4.4% of a sample with around 100,000 clones, 60% to 80% of them seen once. The sample comprised PBMCs. The receptors come from a woman in her late teens or twenties in good health and CMV-seropositive.

V and J are TRBV2 and TRBJ1-1; D is ambiguous. V was shortened by 5 bases and J by 5 bases, with 12 bases between the two germline ends. This CDR3 contains 13 residues. CDR1 is SNHLY, CDR2 FYNNEI, per germline. CDR3 sequence (DNA): TGTGCCAGCAGTCCTACGAGGGATACTGAAGCTTTCTTT. Translation: CASSPTRDTEAFF.

V usage is TRBV6-1 and J usage is TRBJ1-1; no reliable D call. Germline V lookup: CDR1 MNHNS, CDR2 SASEGT. The CDR3 contains 15 residues. V lost 1 base, J lost 1 base, and 10 bases lay in between. The chain's CDR3 is CASSEGDGGNTEAFF. CDR3 DNA sequence: TGTGCCAGCAGTGAAGGAGATGGCGGGAACACTGAAGCTTTCTTT.

For the CDR3, the DNA is TGTGCCAGCAGCGCCCCGATTCCGGGTCGCACAGATACGCAGTATTTT. Translating gives CASSAPIPGRTDTQYF. The rearrangement links TRBV7-3 to TRBJ2-3; D unresolved. The V gene's germline CDR1 is SGHTA and CDR2 FQGTGA. This CDR3 is built from 16 residues. With 5 bases removed from V and 1 base from J, the gap between germline ends came to 16 bases.

J is TRBJ2-3 and V is TRBV5-8; 12 positions agree with TRBD1. V shed 3 bases and J 4 bases; nucleotides not matched to a gene: 3. The CDR3 has 15 residues. Per germline, CDR1 SGHTS and CDR2 YDEGEE. The CDR3 protein is CASSWGDRGPDTQYF. In nucleotides, the CDR3 is TGTGCCAGCAGCTGGGGGGACAGGGGGCCAGATACGCAGTATTTT.

This clone was detected a few times. The rearrangement links TRBV4-1 to TRBJ1-3; D not certain. V was trimmed by 2 bases and J by 0 bases, leaving 8 bases between them. In germline, CDR1 is MGHRA, CDR2 YSYEKL. The CDR3 totals 15 residues. This CDR3 is CASSQMGISGNTIYF. CDR3 nucleotides: TGCGCCAGCAGCCAAATGGGCATCTCTGGAAACACCATATATTTT.

This clone was seen once. The V and J genes are TRBV7-2 and TRBJ2-7; D ambiguous. The CDR3 spans 15 residues. With 5 bases removed from V and 5 bases from J, the gap between germline ends came to 19 bases. Germline CDR1 and CDR2: SGHTA and FQGNSA. For the CDR3, the DNA is TGTGCCAGCAGCCCCCAAGTCCCGGGTTTGCACGAGCAGTACTTC. Translation gives CASSPQVPGLHEQYF.

This chain links TRBV19 with TRBJ1-5; TRBD1 is a possible D gene (5 bases). This CDR3 region has 13 residues. Trimming left V 2 bases short and J 7 bases short, with 9 bases between. Looked up from germline, CDR1 is LNHDA and CDR2 is SQIVND (reference sequence). The CDR3 nucleotides read TGTGCCAGTAGTATATCCCCAGGGCAGCCCCAGCATTTT. This sequence encodes CASSISPGQPQHF.

The V gene is TRBV7-8, the J gene TRBJ2-7; 7 positions agree with TRBD1. J was trimmed by 0 bases and V by 2 bases; bases with no gene match: 4. Germline V gives CDR1 SGHVS, CDR2 FQNEAQ. The length of the CDR3 is 15 residues. CDR3 region: CASSLQGDSSYEQYF. DNA of the CDR3: TGTGCCAGCAGCTTACAGGGGGACAGCTCCTACGAGCAGTACTTC. The entire variable domain, with the rest obtained from reference TRBV7-8 and TRBJ2-7, is as follows: GAGVSQSPRYKVAKRGQDVALRCDPISGHVSLFWYQQALGQGPEFLTYFQNEAQLDKSGLPSDRFFAERPEGSVSTLKIQRTQQEDSAVYLCASSLQGDSSYEQYFGPGTRLTVT.

In this sample, this clone turned up a few times. The V and J genes are TRBV28 and TRBJ1-5, with TRBD1 matching 12 bases. The trim removed 2 bases at V and 5 bases at J, leaving 1 base unmatched. The CDR3 length is 15 residues. Looked up from germline, CDR1 is MDHEN and CDR2 is SYDVKM. The CDR3 DNA is TGTGCCAGCAGTTTAGGGACAGGGGGCGATCAGCCCCAGCATTTT. This codes for CASSLGTGGDQPQHF.

J is TRBJ2-7 and V is TRBV29-1, with D tentatively TRBD2 (6 bases). Germline-derived CDR1 and CDR2 are SQVTM and ANQGSEA. The V end lost 7 bases, the J end lost 3 bases, and 16 bases lay between the germline ends. The CDR3 runs 13 residues. The CDR3 reads CSARGTADYEQYF. CDR3 coding DNA: TGCAGCGCCCGCGGGACGGCCGACTACGAGCAGTACTTC.

This chain uses TRBV11-3 with TRBJ2-2; TRBD1 matches at 9 bases. This CDR3 region has 18 residues. The germline V gene has CDR1 SGHNT and CDR2 YENEEA. J lost 1 base, V lost 1 base, and 7 bases had no gene match. CDR3 residues: CASSLGKRDRENTGELFF. The CDR3 nucleotides are TGTGCCAGCAGCTTAGGAAAACGGGACAGGGAGAACACCGGGGAGCTGTTTTTT.

The chain uses TRBV9 and TRBJ2-1, with no clear D. The germline V and J ends were trimmed by 1 base and 10 bases, with 9 bases remaining between them. The CDR3 extends over 12 amino acids. Germline V lookup: CDR1 SGDLS, CDR2 YYNGEE. CDR3: CASSVNEPEQFF. CDR3 coding DNA: TGTGCCAGCAGCGTAAATGAGCCAGAGCAGTTCTTC.

The chain couples TRBV5-4 to TRBJ1-4, with 10 nucleotides matching TRBD1. The CDR3 has 14 amino acids. Germline V gives CDR1 SGHNT, CDR2 YYREEE (reference sequence). Trimming cost V 4 bases and J 7 bases; bases outside gene matches: 4. The CDR3 region is CASSRRDRGEKLFF. The CDR3, as DNA: TGTGCCAGCAGCCGCCGGGACAGGGGTGAAAAACTGTTTTTT.